These 6 T cell receptor beta chains were all obtained from the same sample, sequenced in a study of cytomegalovirus exposure and HLA in healthy donors. Use of 60 Vbeta and 13 Jbeta primers characterized the PCR. TCRdb keeps only in-frame clones here, not all; method: immunoSEQ multiplex PCR. The sample includes roughly 120,000 clones, around 84% seen only once; the top ten take around 3%. Source material: PBMCs. All receptors derive from a woman aged 18-29 years in good health and CMV-seropositive.

V gene TRBV7-2 combines with J gene TRBJ1-4; TRBD1 matches at 7 bases. The junction had 12 bases not matched to a gene; V was cut back by 6 bases and J by 14 bases. The CDR3 length is 13 residues. CDR1 SGHTA and CDR2 FQGNSA come from the germline V gene. The CDR3 here is CASRTIGGDSLFF. The CDR3 bases are TGTGCCAGCAGAACCATAGGGGGCGACAGTCTGTTTTTT.

In DNA form, the CDR3 reads TGTGCCAGCAGACTAGCGGGGGACACTGAAGCTTTCTTT. It yields the protein CASRLAGDTEAFF. The chain couples TRBV6-1 to TRBJ1-1; the D gene is possibly TRBD1 (5 bases). V was cut by 6 bases and J by 3 bases, with 11 bases left in between. CDR1 is MNHNS and CDR2 is SASEGT in the germline V gene. The CDR3 is made up of 13 amino acids.

Written as DNA, the CDR3 is TGTGCCAGCAGTGAGGGGGGATCGGGCTACGAGCAGTACTTC. Protein product: CASSEGGSGYEQYF. The V and J genes are TRBV2 and TRBJ2-7; D is possibly TRBD2 (6 bases). The CDR3 has 14 residues. Per the germline V gene, CDR1 is SNHLY and CDR2 is FYNNEI. Trimming took off 3 bases at V and 3 bases at J, with 12 bases between the two ends.

CDR3 in amino acids: CASSRGTANNSPLHF. For the CDR3, the DNA is TGTGCCAGTAGTAGGGGGACAGCAAATAATTCACCCCTCCACTTT. This rearrangement joins TRBV19 to TRBJ1-6; 7 nucleotides match TRBD1. V trimming: 4 bases; J trimming: 5 bases; junction bases outside the gene matches: 5. The V gene's germline CDR1 is LNHDA and CDR2 SQIVND (reference sequence). CDR3 size: 15 residues.

Comment on this clone: Relative to the germline gene, one junction end is altered; a read error may explain this. The gene calls are TRBV7-9 and TRBJ1-1; unclear D gene. This CDR3 is built from 14 residues. CDR1 SEHNR and CDR2 FQNEAQ come from the germline V gene (reference sequence). This chain's CDR3 is CSSSFEGRNTEAFF. DNA for the CDR3: TGTTCCAGCAGCTTTGAGGGCAGGAACACTGAAGCTTTCTTT.

The chain recombines TRBV28 with TRBJ1-1, with D unclear. Germline V gene lookup returns CDR1 MDHEN and CDR2 SYDVKM. CDR3 length: 14 residues. V lost 5 bases, J lost 3 bases, and 13 bases lay in between. CDR3 protein: CASSPIFRDTEAFF. CDR3 coding DNA: TGTGCCAGCAGTCCAATATTCCGGGACACTGAAGCTTTCTTT.